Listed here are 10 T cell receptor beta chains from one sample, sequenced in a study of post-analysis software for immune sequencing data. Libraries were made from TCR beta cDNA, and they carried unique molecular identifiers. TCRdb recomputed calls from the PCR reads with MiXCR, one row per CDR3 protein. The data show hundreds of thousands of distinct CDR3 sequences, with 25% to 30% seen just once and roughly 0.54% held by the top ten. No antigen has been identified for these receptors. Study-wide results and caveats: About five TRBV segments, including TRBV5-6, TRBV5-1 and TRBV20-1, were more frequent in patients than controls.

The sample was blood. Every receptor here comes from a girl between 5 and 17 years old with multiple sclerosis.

CDR3 region: CSAPLASSPYEQYF. The CDR3 coding sequence is TGCAGTGCCCCCCTAGCTTCCTCCCCCTACGAGCAGTACTTC. The chain couples TRBV20-1 to TRBJ2-7, with D maybe TRBD2 (5 bases). V lost 6 bases and J lost 2, with 17 bases in between. The CDR3 runs 14 residues. Germline loops: CDR1 DFQATT, CDR2 SNEGSKA (reference sequence).

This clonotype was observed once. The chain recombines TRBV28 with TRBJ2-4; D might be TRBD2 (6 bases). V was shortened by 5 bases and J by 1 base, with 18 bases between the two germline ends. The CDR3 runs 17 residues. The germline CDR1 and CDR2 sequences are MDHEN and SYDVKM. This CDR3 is CASSPPGGIGAKNIQYF. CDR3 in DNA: TGTGCCAGCAGTCCCCCGGGCGGGATTGGCGCCAAAAACATTCAGTACTTC.

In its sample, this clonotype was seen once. This CDR3 is CASSDGRKETQYF. The CDR3 region has the DNA TGTGCCAGCAGTGATGGGCGGAAGGAGACCCAGTACTTC. The chain employs TRBV6-1 and TRBJ2-5; D unresolved. The CDR3 length is 13 residues. V lost 3 bases, J lost 5 bases, and 10 bases lay in between. Germline values: CDR1 MNHNS, CDR2 SASEGT.

CDR3 sequence reads: CATQGLAGINEQFF. The CDR3 nucleotides read TGTGCCACCCAGGGACTAGCGGGAATTAATGAGCAGTTCTTC. The chain joins TRBV7-2 to TRBJ2-1; 13 bases map to TRBD2. After removal of 10 bases from V and 7 bases from J, the junction contained 7 bases not matched to a gene. Germline V gene sequence: CDR1 SGHTA, CDR2 FQGNSA. CDR3 size: 14 residues.

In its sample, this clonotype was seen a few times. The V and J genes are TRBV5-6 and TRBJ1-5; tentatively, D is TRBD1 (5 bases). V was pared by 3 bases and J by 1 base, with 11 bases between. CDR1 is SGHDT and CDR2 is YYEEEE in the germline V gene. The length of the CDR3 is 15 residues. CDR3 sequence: CASSSWGLSNQPQHF. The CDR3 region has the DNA TGTGCCAGCAGCTCGTGGGGACTGAGCAATCAGCCCCAGCATTTT. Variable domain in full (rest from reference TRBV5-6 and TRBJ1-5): DAGVTQSPTHLIKTRGQQVTLRCSPKSGHDTVSWYQQALGQGPQFIFQYYEEEERQRGNFPDRFSGHQFPNYSSELNVNALLLGDSALYLCASSSWGLSNQPQHFGDGTRLSIL.

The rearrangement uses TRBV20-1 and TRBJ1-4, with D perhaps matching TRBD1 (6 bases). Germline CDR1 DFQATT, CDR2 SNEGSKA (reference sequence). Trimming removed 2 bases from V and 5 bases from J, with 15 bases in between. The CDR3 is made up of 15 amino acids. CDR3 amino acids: CSARYPGRGNEKLFF. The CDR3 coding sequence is TGCAGTGCTAGATACCCTGGGAGGGGGAATGAAAAACTGTTTTTT.

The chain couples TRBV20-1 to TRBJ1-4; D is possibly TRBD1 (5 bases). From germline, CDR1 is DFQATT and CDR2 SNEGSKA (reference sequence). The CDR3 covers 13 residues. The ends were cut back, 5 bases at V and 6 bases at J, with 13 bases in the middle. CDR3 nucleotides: TGCAGTGCTGTCTGGGCAGGGCATGAAAAACTGTTTTTT. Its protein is CSAVWAGHEKLFF.

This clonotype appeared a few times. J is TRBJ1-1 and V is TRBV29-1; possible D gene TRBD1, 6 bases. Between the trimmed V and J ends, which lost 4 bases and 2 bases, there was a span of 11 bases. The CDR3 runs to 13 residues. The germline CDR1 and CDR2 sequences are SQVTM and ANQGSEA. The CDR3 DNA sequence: TGCAGCGTTGGTAAGGGGGTTAACACTGAAGCTTTCTTT. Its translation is CSVGKGVNTEAFF.

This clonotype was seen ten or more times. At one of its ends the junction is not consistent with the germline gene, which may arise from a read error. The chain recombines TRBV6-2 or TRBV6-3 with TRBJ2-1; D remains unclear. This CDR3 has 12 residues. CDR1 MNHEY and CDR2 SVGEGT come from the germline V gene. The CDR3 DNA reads TGTGCCAGCAGTTATCCCTATAATGAGCAGTTCTTC. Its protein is CASSYPYNEQFF.

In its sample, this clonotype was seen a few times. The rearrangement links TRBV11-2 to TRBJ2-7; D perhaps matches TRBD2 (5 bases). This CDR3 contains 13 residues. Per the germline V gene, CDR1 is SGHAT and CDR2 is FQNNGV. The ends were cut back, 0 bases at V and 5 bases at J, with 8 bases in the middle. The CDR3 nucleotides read TGTGCCAGCAGCTTAGATGTCGGGGACGAGCAGTACTTC. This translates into CASSLDVGDEQYF.